Each of the 17 T cell receptor beta chains below was sequenced from the same sample in a study of blood T cell repertoires in COVID-19. Generated by immunoSEQ multiplex PCR, the TCRdb table keeps only in-frame clones and is missing some. The table lists 55,000 to 70,000 clones, around 87% of them singletons. Sequenced input: peripheral blood. These receptors originate from a man in his 60s with active or convalescent COVID-19.

The genes are TRBV20-1 and TRBJ2-3; 7 bases line up with TRBD1. The CDR3 is 13 residues long. In germline, CDR1 is DFQATT, CDR2 SNEGSKA (reference sequence). The V segment lost 3 bases and the J segment 5 bases; nucleotides outside the gene matches: 5. CDR3 in DNA: TGCAGTGCTAGTTTGACAGGGCAAGATACGCAGTATTTT. The encoded protein is CSASLTGQDTQYF.

The chain is built from TRBV7-9 and TRBJ1-2; unclear D gene. Germline CDR1 SEHNR, CDR2 FQNEAQ (reference sequence). The CDR3 spans 14 residues. V was clipped by 0 bases and J by 1 base, with 6 bases between them. The CDR3 DNA sequence: TGTGCCAGCAGCTTAGCGTCAGTTAACTATGGCTACACCTTC. It is translated as CASSLASVNYGYTF.

The V gene is TRBV5-8, the J gene TRBJ1-5, with a tentative D call TRBD1 (6 bases). Germline CDR1 SGHTS, CDR2 YDEGEE. The CDR3 has 15 amino acids. The V gene lost 0 bases and the J gene lost 6 bases, with 13 bases spanning the gap. CDR3 sequence: CASSLGGPWSQPQHF. CDR3 in DNA: TGTGCCAGCAGCTTGGGGGGGCCTTGGAGTCAGCCCCAGCATTTT.

The CDR3 DNA is TGCGCCAGCAGCCCGATCAGGGGCCGGAAAAATAATGAAAAACTGTTTTTT. Encoded protein: CASSPIRGRKNNEKLFF. This chain joins TRBV5-1 and TRBJ1-4; TRBD1 might be the D (6 bases). The germline V gene has CDR1 SGHRS and CDR2 YFSETQ. Trimming pared 4 bases from V and 4 bases from J, leaving 20 bases between. The CDR3 runs 17 residues. The variable domain in full, with the rest retrieved from reference TRBV5-1 and TRBJ1-4, is KAGVTQTPRYLIKTRGQQVTLSCSPISGHRSVSWYQQTPGQGLQFLFEYFSETQRNKGNFPGRFSGRQFSNSRSEMNVSTLELGDSALYLCASSPIRGRKNNEKLFFGSGTQLSVL.

The chain carries TRBV18 and TRBJ2-1; TRBD1 matches at 9 bases. This CDR3 is built from 17 residues. Germline V CDR1 and CDR2: KGHSH, LQKENI. V shed 1 base and J 8 bases; nucleotides not matched to a gene: 12. The CDR3 loop reads CASSPQAPGQGRDEQFF. The CDR3 coding sequence is TGTGCCAGCTCACCACAGGCGCCGGGACAGGGTAGGGATGAGCAGTTCTTC.

This clone was observed once. The V gene is TRBV27, the J gene TRBJ2-7, with D perhaps TRBD1 (8 bases). The V gene lost 5 bases and the J gene lost 5 bases, with 13 bases spanning the gap. Per germline, CDR1 MNHEY and CDR2 SMNVEV (reference sequence). CDR3 length: 13 residues. The CDR3 DNA reads TGTGCCAGCAGTACAGGGGGGGCTCACGAGCAGTACTTC. Translating it yields CASSTGGAHEQYF.

The V call is TRBV12-3 or TRBV12-4, the J call TRBJ1-1; D unclear. Trimming removed 3 bases at V and 12 bases at J, with 17 bases between. CDR3 length: 13 residues. This CDR3 is CASSFNKAPGTFF. In DNA form, the CDR3 reads TGTGCCAGCAGTTTTAATAAAGCTCCGGGAACTTTCTTT.

V usage is TRBV25-1 and J usage is TRBJ2-1; 10 bases align to TRBD2. Trimming cost V 3 bases and J 7 bases; bases outside gene matches: 3. CDR3 length equals 14 residues. CDR1 and CDR2 (germline): MGHDK, SYGVNS. CDR3 region: CASSDPSGSNEQFF. The CDR3 DNA is TGTGCCAGCAGTGATCCTAGCGGGAGTAATGAGCAGTTCTTC.

DNA of the CDR3: TGCGCCAGCACAGGGGGCGATAATGAAAAACTGTTTTTT. Residues: CASTGGDNEKLFF. V and J are TRBV5-1 and TRBJ1-4, with 8 bases matching TRBD1. The V segment lost 6 bases and the J segment 4 bases; nucleotides outside the gene matches: 2. The CDR3 contains 13 residues. Germline CDR1 SGHRS, CDR2 YFSETQ. Full variable domain (remainder filled in from reference TRBV5-1 and TRBJ1-4): KAGVTQTPRYLIKTRGQQVTLSCSPISGHRSVSWYQQTPGQGLQFLFEYFSETQRNKGNFPGRFSGRQFSNSRSEMNVSTLELGDSALYLCASTGGDNEKLFFGSGTQLSVL.

This chain uses TRBV6-6 with TRBJ1-3, with D possibly being TRBD1 (6 bases). V was pared by 6 bases and J by 0 bases, with 15 bases between. This CDR3 is 16 amino acids long. CDR1 and CDR2 (germline): MNHNY, SVGAGI (reference sequence). The CDR3 loop is CASSPRGSSSGNTIYF. In DNA, the CDR3 is TGTGCCAGCAGCCCCAGGGGCAGCTCCTCTGGAAACACCATATATTTT.

The gene calls are TRBV5-4 and TRBJ1-2, with 8 bases fitting TRBD1. Per germline, CDR1 SGHNT and CDR2 YYREEE (reference sequence). This CDR3 has 14 residues. The junction had 6 bases not matched to a gene; V was cut back by 4 bases and J by 4 bases. In DNA, the CDR3 is TGTGCCAGCAGCGAACAGGGGGATGGCTATGGCTACACCTTC. Its translation: CASSEQGDGYGYTF. Supplemented by reference TRBV5-4 and TRBJ1-2, the full variable domain reads ETGVTQSPTHLIKTRGQQVTLRCSSQSGHNTVSWYQQALGQGPQFIFQYYREEENGRGNFPPRFSGLQFPNYSSELNVNALELDDSALYLCASSEQGDGYGYTFGSGTRLTVV.

This chain links TRBV6-5 with TRBJ1-2; tentative D call: TRBD1 (5 bases). The CDR3 runs to 14 residues. V was trimmed by 9 bases and J by 5 bases, leaving 19 bases between them. Germline lookup yields CDR1 MNHEY and CDR2 SVGAGI. The CDR3 loop is CASSQERGVYGYTF. In nucleotides, the CDR3 is TGTGCCAGTAGTCAGGAGCGGGGGGTTTATGGCTACACCTTC.

The J gene is TRBJ1-5, the V gene TRBV28; 9 bases fit TRBD1. Unmatched junction bases numbered 6, after V lost 10 bases and J lost 5 bases. Germline-derived CDR1 and CDR2 are MDHEN and SYDVKM. The CDR3 length is 13 residues. The CDR3 DNA follows: TGTGCCACCATGGGACAGGGATATCAGCCCCAGCATTTT. Translation gives CATMGQGYQPQHF.

The rearrangement links TRBV4-1 to TRBJ1-3; D is possibly TRBD1 (5 bases). The V end was cut by 4 bases, the J end by 4 bases, with 14 bases between. Germline lookup yields CDR1 MGHRA and CDR2 YSYEKL. The CDR3 consists of 15 residues. The CDR3 coding sequence is TGCGCCAGCAGCCCTCTAAGGGGTACCGGAAACACCATATATTTT. Its protein is CASSPLRGTGNTIYF.

The V call is TRBV11-2, the J call TRBJ1-1, with D maybe TRBD1 (5 bases). This CDR3 region has 14 residues. Germline V gives CDR1 SGHAT, CDR2 FQNNGV. V lost 1 base to trimming and J lost 0 bases, with 6 bases between them. The CDR3 nucleotides read TGTGCCAGCAGCTTAGGGGGGGTGAACACTGAAGCTTTCTTT. Protein: CASSLGGVNTEAFF.

The rearrangement uses TRBV25-1 and TRBJ2-2, with TRBD2 matching over 11 bases. With V trimmed by 8 bases and J by 7 bases, 9 bases remained unmatched. Germline CDR1 MGHDK, CDR2 SYGVNS. CDR3 size: 15 residues. The CDR3 is CASSPLAGVIGELFF. CDR3 nucleotide sequence: TGTGCCAGCTCCCCACTAGCGGGAGTTATCGGGGAGCTGTTTTTT.

The chain employs TRBV5-6 and TRBJ1-6; the match to TRBD1 covers 8 bases. The V gene's germline CDR1 is SGHDT and CDR2 YYEEEE. The trim removed 0 bases at V and 2 bases at J, leaving 10 bases unmatched. The CDR3 consists of 19 residues. DNA for the CDR3: TGTGCCAGCAGCTTGGCCGGAGGCAGGGGGCTGGCCTATAATTCACCCCTCCACTTT. It specifies CASSLAGGRGLAYNSPLHF.